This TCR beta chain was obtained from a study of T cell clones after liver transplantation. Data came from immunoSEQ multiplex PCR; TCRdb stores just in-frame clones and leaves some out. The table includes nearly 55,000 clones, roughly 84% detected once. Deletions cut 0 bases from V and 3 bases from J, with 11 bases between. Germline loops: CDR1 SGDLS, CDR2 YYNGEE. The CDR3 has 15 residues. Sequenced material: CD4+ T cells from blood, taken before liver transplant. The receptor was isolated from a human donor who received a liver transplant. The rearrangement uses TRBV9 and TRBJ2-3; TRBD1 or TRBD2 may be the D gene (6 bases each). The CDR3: CASSVAEGGTDTQYF. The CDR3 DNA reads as TGTGCCAGCAGCGTAGCTGAGGGGGGTACAGATACGCAGTATTTT.